The 10 T cell receptor beta chains below were found in one sample sequenced in a study of human T cells and chemical hapten exposure. TCRdb reanalysed the RACE reads using MiXCR and keeps one entry per CDR3 protein. Of some 110,000 distinct CDR3 sequences detected, over 10% appear once; the ten largest clones hold roughly 1.5%. Time point defined: patch test 1, 2 weeks after DPC sensitization. The treatment denotes: therapeutic diphenylcyclopropenone sensitization with weekly scalp DPC. The specimen comprised whole blood, sampled in connection with sensitization to the hapten diphenylcyclopropenone (DPC). The receptors were gathered from a woman aged 45 to 65 with alopecia areata. Some clones in this sample may be carry-over from other donors' samples.

This rearrangement joins TRBV2 to TRBJ2-1; D is unclear. The CDR3 loop spans 11 amino acids. The V gene lost 5 bases and the J gene lost 10 bases, with 9 bases spanning the gap. Germline lookup yields CDR1 SNHLY and CDR2 FYNNEI. The CDR3 DNA is TGTGCCAGCAGTATTAGGGAAGAGCAGTTCTTC. Residues: CASSIREEQFF.

This clonotype has a handful of counts. The junction departs from the called germline gene at one end, perhaps through a read error. This rearrangement joins TRBV5-1 to TRBJ2-7; D perhaps matches TRBD2 (6 bases). The germline V gene has CDR1 SGHRS and CDR2 YFSETQ. The CDR3 has 14 residues. The CDR3 DNA reads TGCGTCAGCAGCCCCGGAGGGAGCTCCTACGAGCAGTACTTC. As protein: CVSSPGGSSYEQYF.

This clonotype was detected a few times. The chain links TRBV2 to TRBJ1-2; the match to TRBD1 covers 9 bases. CDR1 is SNHLY and CDR2 is FYNNEI in the germline V gene. The CDR3 runs 15 residues. After removal of 4 bases from V and 8 bases from J, the junction contained 11 bases not matched to a gene. The CDR3 is CASSVTGTGSSGYTF. The CDR3 DNA is TGTGCCAGCAGTGTGACCGGGACAGGGTCGTCGGGCTACACCTTC.

This clonotype was observed many times. The chain combines TRBV20-1 with TRBJ2-7, with 9 bases aligning to TRBD1. V gave up 1 base and J gave up 3 bases; unmatched junction bases: 7. This CDR3 is built from 15 residues. The germline V gene encodes CDR1 DFQATT and CDR2 SNEGSKA (reference sequence). The CDR3 spells CSARASQGADYEQYF. DNA for the CDR3: TGCAGTGCTAGAGCTTCACAGGGGGCAGACTACGAGCAGTACTTC.

In this sample, this clonotype turned up many times. The V call is TRBV14, the J call TRBJ1-6; D unresolved. The germline V gene has CDR1 SGHDN and CDR2 FVKESK. The CDR3 has 13 amino acids. Trimming cost V 2 bases and J 8 bases, with 7 bases left between them. The CDR3 nucleotides read TGTGCCAGCAGCCAAACGATTTATTCACCCCTCCACTTT. Translation: CASSQTIYSPLHF. The variable domain in full, completed from reference TRBV14 and TRBJ1-6, reads EAGVTQFPSHSVIEKGQTVTLRCDPISGHDNLYWYRRVMGKEIKFLLHFVKESKQDESGMPNNRFLAERTGGTYSTLKVQPAELEDSGVYFCASSQTIYSPLHFGNGTRLTVT.

This clonotype was picked up a small number of times. The J gene is TRBJ2-1, the V gene TRBV14; 9 bases are shared with TRBD1. Germline CDR1 reads SGHDN; CDR2 reads FVKESK. With 2 bases clipped from V and 7 bases from J, the junction kept 9 bases outside the gene matches. The CDR3 consists of 16 residues. CDR3 DNA sequence: TGTGCCAGCAGCCAACCCGCCCATGGACAGGGGAATGAGCAGTTCTTC. Translation: CASSQPAHGQGNEQFF.

This clonotype was counted at least ten times. The rearrangement joins TRBV2 to TRBJ1-2, with D unresolved. Germline CDR1 is SNHLY and CDR2 is FYNNEI. Trimming removed 6 bases at V and 8 bases at J, with 13 bases between. The CDR3 has 12 residues. The CDR3 reads CASSGTRQGYTF. Here the CDR3 DNA reads TGTGCCAGCAGCGGCACCCGTCAAGGCTACACCTTC.

This rearrangement joins TRBV20-1 to TRBJ2-7; 8 nucleotides align to TRBD1. The length of the CDR3 is 11 residues. The J segment lost 3 bases and the V segment lost 8 bases, leaving 3 bases of the junction unmatched. The germline V gene encodes CDR1 DFQATT and CDR2 SNEGSKA (reference sequence). The CDR3 protein is CSYRGDYEQYF. The CDR3 region has the DNA TGCAGTTACAGGGGGGACTACGAGCAGTACTTC.

This chain connects TRBV10-2 to TRBJ2-5, with D hard to call. V dropped 6 bases and J dropped 4 bases, with 12 bases sitting between them. There are 13 residues in the CDR3. Germline V CDR1 and CDR2: WSHSY, SAAADI. The CDR3 loop is CASRIRLAETQYF. DNA for the CDR3: TGCGCCAGCAGAATAAGACTGGCAGAGACCCAGTACTTC.

This clonotype has just a few counts. The CDR3 loop reads CASSPDRANTGELFF. CDR3 in DNA: TGTGCCAGCAGCCCGGACCGAGCGAACACCGGGGAGCTGTTTTTT. The V gene is TRBV7-8, the J gene TRBJ2-2; the D is unclear. This CDR3 contains 15 residues. Trimming pared 5 bases from V and 0 bases from J, leaving 10 bases between. Per germline, CDR1 SGHVS and CDR2 FQNEAQ.